These 15 T cell receptor beta chains were all obtained from the same sample, sequenced in a study of blood T cell repertoires in COVID-19. The data were produced by immunoSEQ multiplex PCR, yet TCRdb's version contains in-frame clones alone and is incomplete. The table shows around 200,000 clones, with approximately 83% occurring only once. The source material was peripheral blood. The receptors were gathered from a woman in her forties with active or convalescent COVID-19.

The CDR3 bases are TGTGCCACCAGCAGAGAGTTCGGAGAAAACTATGGCTACACCTTC. Translation: CATSREFGENYGYTF. The chain couples TRBV15 to TRBJ1-2; D is uncertain. The CDR3 is 15 residues long. Trimming pared 0 bases from V and 2 bases from J, leaving 10 bases between. Germline CDR1 reads LNHNV; CDR2 reads YYDKDF (reference sequence).

This chain links TRBV24-1 with TRBJ2-2; D unclear. The CDR3 totals 14 residues. Germline CDR1 is KGHDR and CDR2 is SFDVKD. Trimming shortened V by 6 bases and J by 0 bases, and 7 bases separated the two germline ends. The CDR3 loop is CATSFASNTGELFF. The CDR3 bases are TGTGCCACCAGTTTCGCGTCGAACACCGGGGAGCTGTTTTTT.

The chain employs TRBV3-1 (or the pseudogene TRBV3-2) and TRBJ1-5; D may be TRBD1 (5 bases). CDR1 and CDR2 from the germline V gene are LGHDT and YNNKEL (reference sequence). Trimming took off 2 bases at V and 1 base at J, with 12 bases between the two ends. CDR3 length equals 16 residues. CDR3 coding DNA: TGTGCCAGCAGCCAAACCTTGGGGCCAAGCAATCAGCCCCAGCATTTT. Protein: CASSQTLGPSNQPQHF.

Of note for this clone: In the same sample, other DNA sequences code for this CDR3. The rearrangement links TRBV24-1 to TRBJ1-4; D unclear. Germline values: CDR1 KGHDR, CDR2 SFDVKD. CDR3 length: 13 amino acids. V was pared by 8 bases and J by 5 bases, with 11 bases between. The CDR3 DNA follows: TGTGCCACCACCGGAGGTCCGAATGAAAAACTGTTTTTT. Translation: CATTGGPNEKLFF.

The chain combines TRBV7-2 with TRBJ1-2; 8 nucleotides align to TRBD1. Germline values: CDR1 SGHTA, CDR2 FQGNSA. The CDR3 loop spans 13 amino acids. V dropped 5 bases and J dropped 5; count of bases not matched to a gene: 4. CDR3 coding DNA: TGTGCCAGCAGCGTAGGGACAGGTTATGGCTACACCTTC. Residues: CASSVGTGYGYTF.

The chain has TRBV5-4 and TRBJ2-2, with 12 bases that match TRBD2. The CDR3 has 15 amino acids. V gave up 3 bases and J gave up 5 bases; unmatched junction bases: 2. The germline gives CDR1 SGHNT, CDR2 YYREEE (reference sequence). Here the CDR3 reads CASSWTSGITGELFF. The CDR3 DNA reads TGTGCCAGCAGCTGGACTAGCGGGATAACCGGGGAGCTGTTTTTT.

This rearrangement joins TRBV7-9 to TRBJ1-5; maybe TRBD1 (5 bases). V lost 2 bases to trimming and J lost 4 bases, with 6 bases between them. From germline, CDR1 is SEHNR and CDR2 FQNEAQ (reference sequence). The CDR3 consists of 13 residues. In nucleotides, the CDR3 is TGTGCCAGCAGCTTACAGGGTAATCAGCCCCAGCATTTT. This codes for CASSLQGNQPQHF.

V gene TRBV7-9 combines with J gene TRBJ1-6; the D gene is possibly TRBD1 (5 bases). In germline, CDR1 is SEHNR, CDR2 FQNEAQ (reference sequence). CDR3 length: 14 amino acids. V was pared by 1 base and J by 12 bases, with 13 bases between. CDR3 in amino acids: CASSLVRRGGPLHF. The CDR3, as DNA: TGTGCCAGCAGCTTAGTCCGACGGGGGGGACCCCTCCACTTT.

V and J are TRBV7-2 and TRBJ2-7; no reliable D call. V lost 4 bases, J lost 0 bases, and 10 bases lay in between. This CDR3 is 14 amino acids long. Germline CDR1 is SGHTA and CDR2 is FQGNSA. CDR3 sequence reads: CASSYDISSYEQYF. The CDR3 nucleotides are TGTGCCAGCAGCTACGACATTTCCTCCTACGAGCAGTACTTC.

The chain recombines TRBV15 with TRBJ1-1; perhaps TRBD1 as D (6 bases). V lost 1 base and J 7 bases, leaving 19 bases between the germline ends. This CDR3 has 16 residues. The V gene's germline CDR1 is LNHNV and CDR2 YYDKDF (reference sequence). The CDR3 sequence is CATSRGFRGSQYEAFF. The CDR3 DNA reads TGTGCCACCAGCAGAGGATTCAGGGGCAGCCAGTATGAAGCTTTCTTT.

The V and J genes are TRBV28 and TRBJ1-5, with D uncertain. V was clipped by 3 bases and J by 5 bases, with 5 bases between them. The CDR3 consists of 12 residues. Germline-derived CDR1 and CDR2 are MDHEN and SYDVKM. In nucleotides, the CDR3 is TGTGCCAGCAGTTTTCTCCATCAGCCCCAGCATTTT. This encodes CASSFLHQPQHF.

The V gene is TRBV7-9, the J gene TRBJ2-2, with D perhaps matching TRBD1 (5 bases). The CDR3 extends over 15 amino acids. V was clipped by 10 bases and J by 1 base, with 16 bases between them. The germline gives CDR1 SEHNR, CDR2 FQNEAQ (reference sequence). CDR3 in amino acids: CATSSGQGNTGELFF. Written as DNA, the CDR3 is TGTGCCACCTCCTCCGGGCAGGGGAACACCGGGGAGCTGTTTTTT. The full variable domain, its missing parts supplied by reference TRBV7-9 and TRBJ2-2, is DTGVSQNPRHKITKRGQNVTFRCDPISEHNRLYWYRQTLGQGPEFLTYFQNEAQLEKSRLLSDRFSAERPKGSFSTLEIQRTEQGDSAMYLCATSSGQGNTGELFFGEGSRLTVL.

Written as DNA, the CDR3 is TGCGCCAGCAGCCAAAGGGGGGGAGGATATGGCTACACCTTC. Translated, it gives CASSQRGGGYGYTF. This chain links TRBV4-3 with TRBJ1-2, with D possibly being TRBD1 (6 bases). From germline, CDR1 is LGHNA and CDR2 YSLEER. The CDR3 consists of 14 residues. V lost 2 bases and J 5 bases, leaving 12 bases between the germline ends.

The rearrangement joins TRBV7-9 to TRBJ1-2, with D possibly matching TRBD1 (5 bases). There are 15 residues in the CDR3. Germline V gives CDR1 SEHNR, CDR2 FQNEAQ (reference sequence). V shed 5 bases and J shed 10 bases, with 23 bases lying between them. CDR3: CASSPVTGTLHTYTF. DNA of the CDR3: TGTGCCAGCAGCCCCGTAACAGGTACACTACACACCTACACCTTC.

As DNA, the CDR3 is TGTGCCAGCAACTTAAGGGAACGACAGGGGCCACCTAACTATGGCTACACCTTC. As protein: CASNLRERQGPPNYGYTF. V and J are TRBV27 and TRBJ1-2, with 8 bases fitting TRBD1. This CDR3 is 18 amino acids long. Trimming removed 7 bases from V and 0 bases from J; junction bases left unmatched: 16. Germline V gene lookup returns CDR1 MNHEY and CDR2 SMNVEV (reference sequence).